The source of this T cell receptor beta chain is a study of blood T cells in healthy people across ages. This clonotype was counted between two and nine times. V lost 6 bases, J lost 5 bases, and 0 bases stayed unmatched. Germline V CDR1 and CDR2: MNHEY, SVGEGT. CDR3 size: 11 residues. With a J-beta primer mix and a sample-barcoded 5' primer, a second PCR ran about 7 to 12 cycles. MiXCR, applied by TCRdb to the 5' RACE reads, yields one record per CDR3 protein. The data contain approximately 790,000 distinct CDR3 sequences, 62% of them seen just once; the ten biggest clones take up about a quarter. This clonotype originated in a man aged 25-45 years in good health. The genes are TRBV6-2 or TRBV6-3 and TRBJ2-5, with TRBD2 matching 7 bases. Sequenced material: blood. The CDR3, as DNA: TGTGCCAGCAGGCGGGGGGAGACCCAGTACTTC. This gives the protein CASRRGETQYF.